These T cell receptor beta chains were read from a single sample in a study of cytomegalovirus exposure and HLA in healthy donors. The repertoire was sequenced with immunoSEQ multiplex PCR; TCRdb's copy has only in-frame clones and lacks some. In total, the table holds approximately 120,000 clones. Sequenced input: PBMCs. The receptor source for this set is a man between 35 and 55 years old in good health and CMV-seronegative. The CDR3 runs from the conserved cysteine through the conserved F or W. A D gene is named only where the DNA matches it firmly.

j_call: TRBJ1-2; v_call: TRBV9; d_call: TRBD1; cdr3_aa: CASSVALWTGETYGYTF; cdr3_nt: TGTGCCAGCAGCGTAGCGTTATGGACAGGTGAAACCTATGGCTACACCTTC
j_call: TRBJ2-7; v_call: TRBV6-6; d_call: -; cdr3_aa: CSSGTTYEQYF; cdr3_nt: TGCTCCAGCGGGACAACCTACGAGCAGTACTTC
j_call: TRBJ2-1; v_call: TRBV10-3; d_call: -; cdr3_aa: CAISGSPTNEQFF; cdr3_nt: TGTGCCATCAGCGGGAGTCCGACCAATGAGCAGTTCTTC
j_call: TRBJ1-4; v_call: TRBV7-2; d_call: -; cdr3_aa: CASSLSDRGATNEKLFF; cdr3_nt: TGTGCCAGCAGCCTCTCGGACCGGGGGGCAACTAATGAAAAACTGTTTTTT
j_call: TRBJ2-1; v_call: TRBV7-6; d_call: -; cdr3_aa: CASSLPKEAGNSYNEQFF; cdr3_nt: TGTGCCAGCAGCTTACCAAAGGAGGCGGGGAACTCCTACAATGAGCAGTTCTTC
j_call: TRBJ2-7; v_call: TRBV5-1; d_call: TRBD1; cdr3_aa: CASSLGTGAAYEQYF; cdr3_nt: TGCGCCAGCAGCTTGGGGACAGGCGCAGCCTACGAGCAGTACTTC
j_call: TRBJ1-2; v_call: TRBV10-3; d_call: TRBD1; cdr3_aa: CATNGGGQAYYGYTF; cdr3_nt: TGTGCCACGAACGGTGGGGGACAGGCGTACTATGGCTACACCTTC
j_call: TRBJ2-1; v_call: TRBV11-3; d_call: TRBD2; cdr3_aa: CASSSTLAGVIEQFF; cdr3_nt: TGTGCCAGCAGCTCTACACTAGCGGGAGTAATTGAGCAGTTCTTC
j_call: TRBJ2-3; v_call: TRBV7-3; d_call: TRBD2; cdr3_aa: CASSQGLVPDTQYF; cdr3_nt: TGTGCCAGCAGCCAGGGACTAGTACCAGATACGCAGTATTTT
j_call: TRBJ2-7; v_call: TRBV28; d_call: -; cdr3_aa: CATNGDTYEQYF; cdr3_nt: TGTGCCACCAACGGGGACACCTACGAGCAGTACTTC
j_call: TRBJ1-5; v_call: TRBV19; d_call: TRBD1; cdr3_aa: CASSIVPGTGNNQPQHF; cdr3_nt: TGTGCCAGTAGTATAGTCCCCGGGACAGGGAACAATCAGCCCCAGCATTTT
j_call: TRBJ2-7; v_call: TRBV5-8; d_call: -; cdr3_aa: CAAGVGSSYEQYF; cdr3_nt: TGTGCCGCCGGGGTCGGGAGCTCCTACGAGCAGTACTTC
j_call: TRBJ1-5; v_call: TRBV5-8; d_call: -; cdr3_aa: CASSWGLLSNQPQHF; cdr3_nt: TGTGCCAGCAGCTGGGGACTGCTTAGCAATCAGCCCCAGCATTTT
j_call: TRBJ1-1; v_call: TRBV7-9; d_call: TRBD1; cdr3_aa: CASSSNALDRERTEAFF; cdr3_nt: TGTGCCAGCAGCTCTAACGCCTTGGACAGGGAAAGGACTGAAGCTTTCTTT
j_call: TRBJ1-6; v_call: TRBV27; d_call: TRBD1; cdr3_aa: CASSNTGAVYNSPLHF; cdr3_nt: TGTGCCAGCAGTAATACAGGGGCGGTCTATAATTCACCCCTCCACTTT
j_call: TRBJ1-1; v_call: TRBV6-5; d_call: -; cdr3_aa: CASRQDSLNTEAFF; cdr3_nt: TGTGCCAGCAGGCAGGATTCGTTGAACACTGAAGCTTTCTTT
j_call: TRBJ1-1; v_call: TRBV10-3; d_call: -; cdr3_aa: CAIRGGTEAFF; cdr3_nt: TGTGCCATCAGGGGGGGGACTGAAGCTTTCTTT
j_call: TRBJ2-1; v_call: TRBV10-3; d_call: TRBD2; cdr3_aa: CAISGGLAPYNEQFF; cdr3_nt: TGTGCCATCAGTGGGGGACTAGCGCCCTACAATGAGCAGTTCTTC
j_call: TRBJ2-7; v_call: TRBV18; d_call: TRBD2; cdr3_aa: CASSRSGTSGSYEQYF; cdr3_nt: TGTGCCAGCTCACGCTCCGGGACTAGCGGTTCCTACGAGCAGTACTTC
j_call: TRBJ2-6; v_call: TRBV2; d_call: -; cdr3_aa: CAGVYSGANVLTF; cdr3_nt: TGTGCCGGAGTATACTCTGGGGCCAACGTCCTGACTTTC
j_call: TRBJ1-3; v_call: TRBV7-9; d_call: -; cdr3_aa: CASSLQSMGANTIYF; cdr3_nt: TGTGCCAGCAGCCTTCAAAGTATGGGGGCAAACACCATATATTTT
j_call: TRBJ2-1; v_call: TRBV11-3; d_call: TRBD2; cdr3_aa: CASSLAGGPWNEQFF; cdr3_nt: TGTGCCAGCAGCTTAGCGGGAGGGCCTTGGAATGAGCAGTTCTTC
j_call: TRBJ2-7; v_call: TRBV11-2; d_call: -; cdr3_aa: CASSSAYEQYF; cdr3_nt: TGTGCCAGCAGCTCCGCCTACGAGCAGTACTTC
j_call: TRBJ2-1; v_call: TRBV7-8; d_call: TRBD2; cdr3_aa: CASSSEWTSGSNEQFF; cdr3_nt: TGTGCCAGCAGCTCGGAATGGACTAGCGGGAGCAATGAGCAGTTCTTC
j_call: TRBJ2-2; v_call: TRBV5-1; d_call: -; cdr3_aa: CASSYYTGELFF; cdr3_nt: TGCGCCAGCAGTTATTATACCGGGGAGCTGTTTTTT
j_call: TRBJ2-2; v_call: TRBV4-3; d_call: TRBD1; cdr3_aa: CASSQGTGPGELFF; cdr3_nt: TGCGCCAGCAGCCAAGGGACAGGACCCGGGGAGCTGTTTTTT
j_call: TRBJ2-7; v_call: TRBV5-6; d_call: TRBD2; cdr3_aa: CASSLAGSGRPYEQYF; cdr3_nt: TGTGCCAGCAGCTTGGCGGGTAGCGGGAGACCCTACGAGCAGTACTTC
j_call: TRBJ2-7; v_call: TRBV10-3; d_call: -; cdr3_aa: CAISSRDSYEQYF; cdr3_nt: TGTGCCATCTCTTCGCGGGACTCCTACGAGCAGTACTTC
j_call: TRBJ2-7; v_call: TRBV30; d_call: TRBD2; cdr3_aa: CAWSVRPGRDEQYF; cdr3_nt: TGTGCCTGGAGTGTACGGCCAGGGAGGGACGAGCAGTACTTC
j_call: TRBJ2-7; v_call: TRBV5-4; d_call: -; cdr3_aa: CASSLDRTSYEQYF; cdr3_nt: TGTGCCAGCAGCTTAGACAGGACCTCCTACGAGCAGTACTTC
j_call: TRBJ2-3; v_call: TRBV7-2; d_call: TRBD2; cdr3_aa: CASSPGTSGSTDTQYF; cdr3_nt: TGTGCCAGCAGCCCCGGGACTAGCGGGAGCACAGATACGCAGTATTTT
j_call: TRBJ2-5; v_call: TRBV28; d_call: TRBD1; cdr3_aa: CASSNWDSLRYF; cdr3_nt: TGTGCCAGCAGTAATTGGGACAGCCTTCGGTACTTC
j_call: TRBJ2-1; v_call: TRBV29-1; d_call: -; cdr3_aa: CSAPRVSGPTYNEQFF; cdr3_nt: TGCAGCGCACCGAGGGTTAGCGGCCCCACCTACAATGAGCAGTTCTTC
j_call: TRBJ1-6; v_call: TRBV11-2; d_call: -; cdr3_aa: CASSLESKQGSPLHF; cdr3_nt: TGTGCCAGCAGCTTAGAGTCCAAGCAGGGGTCACCCCTCCACTTT
j_call: TRBJ2-5; v_call: TRBV19; d_call: -; cdr3_aa: CASSIGASQETQYF; cdr3_nt: TGTGCCAGTAGTATTGGGGCAAGCCAAGAGACCCAGTACTTC
j_call: TRBJ1-2; v_call: TRBV27; d_call: TRBD1; cdr3_aa: CASSLSRNPGGRGYTF; cdr3_nt: TGTGCCAGCAGTTTATCGAGAAATCCAGGGGGACGGGGCTACACCTTC
j_call: TRBJ1-1; v_call: TRBV6-6; d_call: -; cdr3_aa: CASSTYGGNTEAFF; cdr3_nt: TGTGCCAGCAGTACCTATGGCGGGAACACTGAAGCTTTCTTT
j_call: TRBJ1-3; v_call: TRBV9; d_call: TRBD1; cdr3_aa: CASSGDRQSAGNTIYF; cdr3_nt: TGTGCCAGCAGCGGGGACAGACAAAGTGCTGGAAACACCATATATTTT
j_call: TRBJ2-1; v_call: TRBV5-4; d_call: TRBD2; cdr3_aa: CASSPGLAGGPYNEQFF; cdr3_nt: TGTGCCAGCAGCCCCGGACTAGCGGGAGGACCCTACAATGAGCAGTTCTTC
j_call: TRBJ1-5; v_call: TRBV7-8; d_call: TRBD1; cdr3_aa: CASSIRGREQPQHF; cdr3_nt: TGTGCCAGCAGCATTAGGGGGCGGGAACAGCCCCAGCATTTT
j_call: TRBJ1-1; v_call: TRBV6-6; d_call: -; cdr3_aa: CASSPLNQGLTEAFF; cdr3_nt: TGTGCCAGCAGTCCGCTTAATCAGGGTCTCACTGAAGCTTTCTTT
j_call: TRBJ2-3; v_call: TRBV7-9; d_call: -; cdr3_aa: CASSTGTNTDTQYF; cdr3_nt: TGTGCCAGCAGCACCGGGACAAACACAGATACGCAGTATTTT
j_call: TRBJ2-1; v_call: TRBV11-3; d_call: TRBD2; cdr3_aa: CASSLDGGGGEQFF; cdr3_nt: TGTGCCAGCAGCTTAGACGGGGGGGGCGGTGAGCAGTTCTTC
j_call: TRBJ1-1; v_call: TRBV7-8; d_call: TRBD1; cdr3_aa: CASSRQGNTEAFF; cdr3_nt: TGTGCCAGCAGTCGACAGGGGAACACTGAAGCTTTCTTT
j_call: TRBJ1-2; v_call: TRBV9; d_call: -; cdr3_aa: CASSPLDSYGYTF; cdr3_nt: TGTGCCAGCAGCCCCCTTGATAGCTATGGCTACACCTTC
j_call: TRBJ1-1; v_call: TRBV21-1; d_call: -; cdr3_aa: CASSKRATEAFF; cdr3_nt: TGTGCCAGCAGCAAGAGGGCCACTGAAGCTTTCTTT
j_call: TRBJ2-5; v_call: TRBV11-3; d_call: -; cdr3_aa: CASSFQTSSTETQYF; cdr3_nt: TGTGCCAGCAGCTTCCAGACATCGAGCACGGAGACCCAGTACTTC
j_call: TRBJ2-7; v_call: TRBV11-1; d_call: TRBD1; cdr3_aa: CASSKGTGVDEQYF; cdr3_nt: TGTGCCAGCAGCAAAGGGACAGGGGTAGACGAGCAGTACTTC
j_call: TRBJ2-7; v_call: TRBV7-5; d_call: -; cdr3_aa: CASSLGLAHYEQYF; cdr3_nt: TGTGCCAGCAGCTTGGGACTAGCCCACTACGAGCAGTACTTC
j_call: TRBJ2-7; v_call: TRBV6-4; d_call: TRBD2; cdr3_aa: CASSATSGDSYEQYF; cdr3_nt: TGTGCCAGCAGCGCGACTAGCGGGGACTCCTACGAGCAGTACTTC
j_call: TRBJ2-1; v_call: TRBV5-1; d_call: -; cdr3_aa: CASSETGTISYNEQFF; cdr3_nt: TGCGCCAGCAGCGAAACCGGGACAATCTCCTACAATGAGCAGTTCTTC
j_call: TRBJ1-2; v_call: TRBV19; d_call: -; cdr3_aa: CASSIDSNYGYTF; cdr3_nt: TGTGCCAGTAGTATTGACTCTAACTATGGCTACACCTTC
j_call: TRBJ2-5; v_call: TRBV19; d_call: TRBD1; cdr3_aa: CASSSRTGGQETQYF; cdr3_nt: TGTGCCAGTAGTTCCCGGACAGGGGGGCAAGAGACCCAGTACTTC
j_call: TRBJ2-1; v_call: TRBV15; d_call: -; cdr3_aa: CATSNLTVNNEQFF; cdr3_nt: TGTGCCACCAGCAATTTAACGGTGAACAATGAGCAGTTCTTC
j_call: TRBJ2-7; v_call: TRBV6-6; d_call: TRBD1; cdr3_aa: CASSRTGGSYEQYF; cdr3_nt: TGTGCCAGCAGTAGGACAGGGGGGTCCTACGAGCAGTACTTC
j_call: TRBJ2-1; v_call: TRBV27; d_call: -; cdr3_aa: CASSPAPLVGSYNEQFF; cdr3_nt: TGTGCCAGCAGTCCCGCCCCCCTTGTGGGGAGCTACAATGAGCAGTTCTTC
j_call: TRBJ2-7; v_call: TRBV7-9; d_call: TRBD2; cdr3_aa: CASSFSGIITEQYF; cdr3_nt: TGTGCCAGCAGCTTTAGCGGGATAATCACCGAGCAGTACTTC